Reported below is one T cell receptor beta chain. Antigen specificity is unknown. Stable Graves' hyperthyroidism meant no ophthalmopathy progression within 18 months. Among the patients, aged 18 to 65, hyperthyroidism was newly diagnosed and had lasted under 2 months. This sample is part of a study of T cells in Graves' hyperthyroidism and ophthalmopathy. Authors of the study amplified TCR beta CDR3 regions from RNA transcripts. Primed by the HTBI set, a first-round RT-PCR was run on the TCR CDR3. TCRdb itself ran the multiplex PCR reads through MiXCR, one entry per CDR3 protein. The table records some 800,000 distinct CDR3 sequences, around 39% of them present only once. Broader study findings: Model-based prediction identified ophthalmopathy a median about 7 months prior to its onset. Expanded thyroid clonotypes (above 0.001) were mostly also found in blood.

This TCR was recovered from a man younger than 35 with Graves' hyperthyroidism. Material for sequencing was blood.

CDR3 region: CASTRTGGWRTEAFF. The CDR3 DNA is TGTGCCAGCACCCGGACAGGGGGTTGGAGGACTGAAGCTTTCTTT. The rearrangement links TRBV10-3 to TRBJ1-1, with TRBD1 identical over 10 bases. The CDR3 contains 15 residues. Germline CDR1 reads ENHRY; CDR2 reads SYGVKD. V dropped 10 bases and J dropped 5; count of bases not matched to a gene: 13.